Presented here are 15 T cell receptor beta chains from one specimen sequenced in a study of blood T cell repertoires in COVID-19. Sequencing used immunoSEQ multiplex PCR; TCRdb keeps in-frame clones, though not all of them. Of 100,000 to 120,000 clones listed, approximately 82% are singletons. Sequenced: peripheral blood. The origin of the receptors is a woman of 80 years or more with acute or convalescent COVID-19.

The chain links TRBV6-5 to TRBJ1-4; D remains unclear. Germline V gene data show CDR1 as MNHEY and CDR2 as SVGAGI. CDR3 length: 16 amino acids. The V gene lost 2 bases and the J gene lost 5 bases, with 15 bases spanning the gap. DNA of the CDR3: TGTGCCAGCAGTTACCAACCTGGAGGGTCGAATGAAAAACTGTTTTTT. Protein sequence: CASSYQPGGSNEKLFF.

CDR3 nucleotide sequence: TGTGCCAGTAGTCTGGGACAGGGGGGATATAGCAATCAGCCCCAGCATTTT. Translation: CASSLGQGGYSNQPQHF. V usage is TRBV19 and J usage is TRBJ1-5; 11 bases fit TRBD1. In germline, CDR1 is LNHDA, CDR2 SQIVND (reference sequence). Unmatched junction bases numbered 6, after V lost 5 bases and J lost 0 bases. The CDR3 covers 17 residues.

The gene calls are TRBV7-2 and TRBJ2-1; D is perhaps TRBD2 (6 bases). Germline loops: CDR1 SGHTA, CDR2 FQGNSA. The CDR3 contains 13 residues. V lost 1 base and J 9 bases, leaving 10 bases between the germline ends. This chain's CDR3 is CASSLVMEGEQFF. In DNA, the CDR3 is TGTGCCAGCAGCTTAGTGATGGAGGGTGAGCAGTTCTTC. Combining the CDR3 with reference TRBV7-2 and TRBJ2-1 gives the whole variable domain GAGVSQSPSNKVTEKGKDVELRCDPISGHTALYWYRQSLGQGLEFLIYFQGNSAPDKSGLPSDRFSAERTGGSVSTLTIQRTQQEDSAVYLCASSLVMEGEQFFGPGTRLTVL.

This clone appeared a few times. This chain connects TRBV30 to TRBJ1-3, with unresolved D. CDR1 is GTSNPN and CDR2 is SVGIG in the germline V gene (reference sequence). With 4 bases removed from V and 2 bases from J, the gap between germline ends came to 6 bases. The CDR3 runs 12 residues. The CDR3 region is CAWTPPGNTIYF. In DNA form, the CDR3 reads TGTGCCTGGACTCCTCCTGGAAACACCATATATTTT.

The J gene is TRBJ1-6, the V gene TRBV18; D unclear. The germline V gene encodes CDR1 KGHSH and CDR2 LQKENI. This CDR3 has 12 amino acids. V was trimmed by 6 bases and J by 4 bases, leaving 4 bases between them. CDR3 DNA sequence: TGTGCCAGCTCCCTTTATAATTCACCCCTCCACTTT. The encoded protein is CASSLYNSPLHF.

The chain has TRBV18 and TRBJ1-2; no reliable D call. Germline V lookup: CDR1 KGHSH, CDR2 LQKENI. V was trimmed by 3 bases and J by 5 bases, leaving 13 bases between them. The CDR3 consists of 14 residues. In DNA form, the CDR3 reads TGTGCCAGCTCACCTCTTTCGACAACATATGGCTACACCTTC. Protein product: CASSPLSTTYGYTF.

The chain uses TRBV12-3 or TRBV12-4 and TRBJ2-5; D gene uncertain. The CDR3 totals 13 residues. The germline V and J ends were trimmed by 1 base and 4 bases, with 7 bases remaining between them. The CDR3 bases are TGTGCCAGCAGTTTAGTGGCACCAGAGACCCAGTACTTC. Translating it yields CASSLVAPETQYF.

The V call is TRBV2, the J call TRBJ2-4; 10 bases line up with TRBD2. The CDR3 length is 17 residues. J was trimmed by 7 bases and V by 2 bases; bases with no gene match: 11. Germline CDR1 and CDR2: SNHLY and FYNNEI. CDR3 DNA: TGTGCCAGCAGTGAAAGGGTAGCGGGGGGAGACAAGAACATTCAGTACTTC. Translated, it gives CASSERVAGGDKNIQYF.

This chain links TRBV30 with TRBJ1-6, with a possible D match to TRBD1 (6 bases). V was clipped by 5 bases and J by 9 bases, with 17 bases between them. CDR1 is GTSNPN and CDR2 is SVGIG in the germline V gene (reference sequence). This CDR3 has 14 amino acids. CDR3 DNA: TGTGCCTGGGTTTTAGGGGGTGTGGGTTCACCCCTCCACTTT. It specifies CAWVLGGVGSPLHF.

The V gene is TRBV4-1, the J gene TRBJ1-3, with 7 bases matching TRBD1. CDR3 size: 15 residues. Germline V gives CDR1 MGHRA, CDR2 YSYEKL. J lost 2 bases, V lost 4 bases, and 5 bases had no gene match. The CDR3: CASSLLQGTGNTIYF. As DNA, the CDR3 is TGCGCCAGCAGCCTACTACAGGGGACTGGAAACACCATATATTTT.

This clone was counted once. The chain combines TRBV24-1 with TRBJ2-7, with TRBD1 matching over 11 bases. The CDR3 runs 13 residues. The germline V gene encodes CDR1 KGHDR and CDR2 SFDVKD. With 7 bases clipped from V and 7 bases from J, the junction kept 5 bases outside the gene matches. Written as DNA, the CDR3 is TGTGCCACCAGCAAGGGACAGGGGGGTGAGCAGTACTTC. Its protein is CATSKGQGGEQYF.

The rearrangement uses TRBV6-1 and TRBJ2-1; weak D call: TRBD1 (6 bases). The CDR3 runs to 13 residues. Germline V gene data show CDR1 as MNHNS and CDR2 as SASEGT. Trimming shortened V by 2 bases and J by 9 bases, and 11 bases separated the two germline ends. The CDR3 region is CASSETGWGEQFF. The CDR3 region has the DNA TGTGCCAGCAGTGAAACAGGGTGGGGTGAGCAGTTCTTC.

The chain joins TRBV5-5 to TRBJ2-5; TRBD1 matches 7 bases. Germline CDR1 SGHKS, CDR2 YYEKEE (reference sequence). V was clipped by 4 bases and J by 5 bases; unmatched bases: 8. The CDR3 has 14 amino acids. CDR3 nucleotide sequence: TGTGCCAGCAGCCCAACAGGGGTCCTCGAGACCCAGTACTTC. It translates to CASSPTGVLETQYF.

The chain joins TRBV5-6 to TRBJ2-5, with 7 bases that match TRBD2. J was trimmed by 5 bases and V by 6 bases; bases with no gene match: 13. Per germline, CDR1 SGHDT and CDR2 YYEEEE. CDR3 length: 15 residues. The CDR3 loop reads CASTFATGGLETQYF. In nucleotides, the CDR3 is TGTGCCAGCACCTTCGCAACCGGGGGGTTGGAGACCCAGTACTTC.

This clone was seen a handful of times. The genes are TRBV4-3 and TRBJ2-1, with unresolved D. V was pared by 0 bases and J by 7 bases, with 19 bases between. CDR1 and CDR2 (germline): LGHNA, YSLEER. The CDR3 runs to 17 residues. CDR3 loop: CASSQDLAASMRNEQFF. The CDR3 bases are TGCGCCAGCAGCCAAGATCTCGCAGCGAGCATGAGGAATGAGCAGTTCTTC.